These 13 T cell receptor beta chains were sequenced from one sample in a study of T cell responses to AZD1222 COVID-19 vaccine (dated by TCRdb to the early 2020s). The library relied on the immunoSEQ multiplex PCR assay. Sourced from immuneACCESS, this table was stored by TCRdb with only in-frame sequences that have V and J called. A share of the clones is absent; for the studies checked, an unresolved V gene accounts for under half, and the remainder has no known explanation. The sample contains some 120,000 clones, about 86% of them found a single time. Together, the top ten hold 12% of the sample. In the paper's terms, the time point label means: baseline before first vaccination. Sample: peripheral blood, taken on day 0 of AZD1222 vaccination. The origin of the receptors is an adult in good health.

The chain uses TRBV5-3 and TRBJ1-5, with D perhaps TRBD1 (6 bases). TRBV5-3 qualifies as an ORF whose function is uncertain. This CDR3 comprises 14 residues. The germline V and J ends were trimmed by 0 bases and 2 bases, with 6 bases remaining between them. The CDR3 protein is CARSLGGRNQPQHF. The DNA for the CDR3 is TGTGCCAGAAGCTTGGGGGGGCGCAATCAGCCCCAGCATTTT.

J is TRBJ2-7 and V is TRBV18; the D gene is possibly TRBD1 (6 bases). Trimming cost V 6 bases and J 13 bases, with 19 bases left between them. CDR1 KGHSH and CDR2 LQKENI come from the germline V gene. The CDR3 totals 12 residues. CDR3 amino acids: CASSPEGQFIYF. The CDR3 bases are TGTGCCAGCTCGCCCGAGGGACAATTCATCTACTTC.

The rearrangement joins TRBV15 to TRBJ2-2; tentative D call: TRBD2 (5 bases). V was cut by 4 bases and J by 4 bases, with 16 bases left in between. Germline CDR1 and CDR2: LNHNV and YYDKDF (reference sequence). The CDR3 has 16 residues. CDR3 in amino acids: CATSTLPPRGTGELFF. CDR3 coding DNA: TGTGCCACCAGCACCCTTCCCCCCCGGGGCACCGGGGAGCTGTTTTTT.

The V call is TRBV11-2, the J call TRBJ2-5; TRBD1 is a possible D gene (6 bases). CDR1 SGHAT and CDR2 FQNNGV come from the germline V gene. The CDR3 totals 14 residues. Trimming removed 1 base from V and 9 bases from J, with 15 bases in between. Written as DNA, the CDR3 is TGTGCCAGCAGCTTAGGACAGGCCTTGACGGCCCAGTACTTC. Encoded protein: CASSLGQALTAQYF.

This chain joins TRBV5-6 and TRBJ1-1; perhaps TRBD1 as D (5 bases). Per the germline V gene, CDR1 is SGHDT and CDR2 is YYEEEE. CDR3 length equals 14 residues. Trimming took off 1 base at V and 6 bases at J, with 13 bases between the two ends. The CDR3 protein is CASSLRQGYAEAFF. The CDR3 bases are TGTGCCAGCAGCTTGCGGCAGGGCTACGCTGAAGCTTTCTTT.

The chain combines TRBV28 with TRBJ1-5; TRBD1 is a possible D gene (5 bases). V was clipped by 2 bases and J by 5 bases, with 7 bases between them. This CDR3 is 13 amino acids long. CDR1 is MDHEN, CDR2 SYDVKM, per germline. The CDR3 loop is CASSLPGYQPQHF. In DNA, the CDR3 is TGTGCCAGCAGTTTACCAGGGTATCAGCCCCAGCATTTT.

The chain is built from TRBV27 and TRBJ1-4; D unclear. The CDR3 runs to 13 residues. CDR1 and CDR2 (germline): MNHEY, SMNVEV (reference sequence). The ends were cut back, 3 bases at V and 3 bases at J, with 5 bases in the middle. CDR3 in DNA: TGTGCCAGCAGTTTTAAAGCTAATGAAAAACTGTTTTTT. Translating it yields CASSFKANEKLFF.

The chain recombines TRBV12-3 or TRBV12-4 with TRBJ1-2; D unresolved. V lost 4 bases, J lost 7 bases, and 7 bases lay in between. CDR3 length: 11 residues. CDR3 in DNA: TGTGCCAGCAGTTCGAGGGTTGGCTACACCTTC. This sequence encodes CASSSRVGYTF.

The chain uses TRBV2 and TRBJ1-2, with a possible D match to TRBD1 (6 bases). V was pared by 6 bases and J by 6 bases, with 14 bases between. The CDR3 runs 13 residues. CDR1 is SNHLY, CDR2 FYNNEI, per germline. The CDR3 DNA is TGTGCCAGCAGGATACAGGGACTGGATGGCTACACCTTC. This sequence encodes CASRIQGLDGYTF.

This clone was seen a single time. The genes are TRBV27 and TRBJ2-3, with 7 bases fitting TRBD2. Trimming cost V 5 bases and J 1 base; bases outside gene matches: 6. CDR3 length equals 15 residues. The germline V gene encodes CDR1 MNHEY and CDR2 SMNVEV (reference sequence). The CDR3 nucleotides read TGTGCCAGCAGTCTGACTAGCAGACGCACAGATACGCAGTATTTT. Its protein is CASSLTSRRTDTQYF.

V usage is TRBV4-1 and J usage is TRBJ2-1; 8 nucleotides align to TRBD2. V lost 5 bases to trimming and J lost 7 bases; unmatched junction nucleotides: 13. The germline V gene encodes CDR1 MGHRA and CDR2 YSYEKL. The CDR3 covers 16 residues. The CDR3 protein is CASSSPRGGVANEQFF. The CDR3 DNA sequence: TGCGCCAGCAGCTCCCCCCGGGGGGGCGTTGCGAATGAGCAGTTCTTC.

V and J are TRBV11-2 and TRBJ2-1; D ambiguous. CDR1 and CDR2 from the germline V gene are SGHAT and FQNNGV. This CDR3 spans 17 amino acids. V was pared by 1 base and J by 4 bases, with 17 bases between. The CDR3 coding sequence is TGTGCCAGCAGCTTAGGGGGTTCGGCGGTGTCATACAATGAGCAGTTCTTC. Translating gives CASSLGGSAVSYNEQFF.

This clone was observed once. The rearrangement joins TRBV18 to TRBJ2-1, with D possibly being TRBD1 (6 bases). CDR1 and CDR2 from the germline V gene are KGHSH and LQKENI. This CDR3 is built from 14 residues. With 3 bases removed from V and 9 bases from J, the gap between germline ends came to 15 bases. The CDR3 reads CASSPRDTSSEQFF. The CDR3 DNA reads TGTGCCAGCTCACCCCGGGACACCTCCTCTGAGCAGTTCTTC.